This passage covers 14 T cell receptor beta chains from one sample sequenced in a study of T cell repertoires in cytomegalovirus infection. TCRdb called the reads again in MiXCR, with one record for every CDR3 protein. The sample holds under 850,000 distinct CDR3 sequences, 35% seen once. Sequencing was done on a sample of PBMCs. The receptors were sampled from a human donor in good health (CMV status not recorded). Some clones in this sample may be carry-over from other donors' samples.

Regarding this clonotype: No conserved phenylalanine or tryptophan is present at the end of the CDR3, so a read error is the likely explanation. This chain links TRBV10-3 with TRBJ2-7; 8 nucleotides line up with TRBD1. The CDR3 runs 12 residues. CDR1 is ENHRY and CDR2 is SYGVKD in the germline V gene. V lost 6 bases to trimming and J lost 5 bases; unmatched junction nucleotides: 3. CDR3: CAISGQGHEQYL. The CDR3 nucleotides are TGTGCCATCAGCGGACAGGGCCACGAGCAGTACTTA.

In the case of this clonotype: Mismatch with germline at one junction end may stem from a read error. The chain combines TRBV29-1 with TRBJ1-2; TRBD1 aligns across 7 bases. The CDR3 spans 15 residues. Germline loops: CDR1 SQVTM, CDR2 ANQGSEA. The DNA for the CDR3 is TGCAGCGTTGAAGATGAGGGACAGCCTAACTATGGTTACACCTTC. Encoded protein: CSVEDEGQPNYGYTF. Full variable domain (outside the CDR3, taken from reference TRBV29-1 and TRBJ1-2): SAVISQKPSRDICQRGTSLTIQCQVDSQVTMMFWYRQQPGQSLTLIATANQGSEATYESGFVIDKFPISRPNLTFSTLTVSNMSPEDSSIYLCSVEDEGQPNYGYTFGSGTRLTVV.

The rearrangement joins TRBV7-9 to TRBJ2-7, with a possible D match to TRBD2 (5 bases). Trimming left V 3 bases short and J 3 bases short, with 21 bases between. The germline V gene has CDR1 SEHNR and CDR2 FQNEAQ (reference sequence). The CDR3 consists of 17 residues. The CDR3 nucleotides read TGTGCCAGCAGCTTTTACCTAGCAAAAAACCTCCGCTACGAGCAGTACTTC. Translation: CASSFYLAKNLRYEQYF.

The rearrangement uses TRBV4-1 and TRBJ2-1, with TRBD2 matching 13 bases. Per germline, CDR1 MGHRA and CDR2 YSYEKL. V gave up 0 bases and J gave up 4 bases; unmatched junction bases: 0. The CDR3 sequence is 16 residues long. The CDR3 protein is CASSQELAGGYNEQFF. The CDR3 DNA sequence: TGCGCCAGCAGCCAAGAACTAGCGGGGGGGTACAATGAGCAGTTCTTC.

The genes are TRBV20-1 and TRBJ2-6, with D unclear. CDR1 DFQATT and CDR2 SNEGSKA come from the germline V gene (reference sequence). V lost 1 base and J 2 bases, leaving 0 bases between the germline ends. This CDR3 region has 12 residues. In DNA form, the CDR3 reads TGCAGTGCTAGAGCTGGGGCCAACGTCCTGACTTTC. Its protein is CSARAGANVLTF.

This clonotype was found many times. The CDR3 DNA reads TGTGCCACCAGCACCGGGGGGACTGAAGCTTTCTTT. It translates to CATSTGGTEAFF. This chain links TRBV24-1 with TRBJ1-1, with D tentatively TRBD1 (5 bases). The germline CDR1 and CDR2 sequences are KGHDR and SFDVKD. The CDR3 extends over 12 amino acids. The V and J ends lost 7 bases and 5 bases respectively, with 10 bases between them.

This rearrangement joins TRBV20-1 to TRBJ2-3; tentative D call: TRBD1 (6 bases). The CDR3 sequence is 15 residues long. Germline V gives CDR1 DFQATT, CDR2 SNEGSKA (reference sequence). Trimming pared 0 bases from V and 5 bases from J, leaving 15 bases between. The CDR3 region is CSARDFRDIGDTQYF. The CDR3 DNA reads TGCAGTGCTAGAGATTTTAGGGACATAGGAGATACGCAGTATTTT.

V and J are TRBV14 and TRBJ2-1; D is undetermined. This CDR3 spans 14 amino acids. Germline lookup yields CDR1 SGHDN and CDR2 FVKESK. Trimming removed 0 bases from V and 4 bases from J, with 7 bases in between. The CDR3 sequence is CASSQEGGYNEQFF. DNA for the CDR3: TGTGCCAGCAGCCAAGAGGGCGGATACAATGAGCAGTTCTTC.

This clonotype occurred a few times. The CDR3 region has the DNA TGTGCCAGCAGTTTATTGGCCGCCGACAGCTCCTATAATTCACCCCTCCACTTT. It translates to CASSLLAADSSYNSPLHF. The chain has TRBV27 and TRBJ1-6, with D perhaps matching TRBD1 (5 bases). The CDR3 runs to 18 residues. The ends were cut back, 1 base at V and 0 bases at J, with 13 bases in the middle. CDR1 is MNHEY and CDR2 is SMNVEV in the germline V gene (reference sequence).

The chain couples TRBV27 to TRBJ2-7; possibly TRBD2 for D (6 bases). The CDR3 has 15 amino acids. Germline-derived CDR1 and CDR2 are MNHEY and SMNVEV (reference sequence). V was trimmed by 5 bases and J by 5 bases, leaving 19 bases between them. CDR3 amino acids: CASSVLARPTHEQYF. CDR3 DNA sequence: TGTGCCAGCAGTGTGCTAGCGCGTCCAACCCACGAGCAGTACTTC.

This clonotype has only a few counts. The rearrangement joins TRBV6-2 or TRBV6-3 to TRBJ2-2; 8 bases are shared with TRBD1. The V and J ends lost 4 bases and 6 bases, in that order; junction bases with no gene match: 10. This CDR3 is built from 16 residues. The germline V gene encodes CDR1 MNHEY and CDR2 SVGEGT. In nucleotides, the CDR3 is TGTGCCAGCAGTTCCCCAGGGGGCCCTCGTTCCGGGGAGCTGTTTTTT. Its translation: CASSSPGGPRSGELFF.

This clonotype was counted many times. This chain joins TRBV7-4 and TRBJ1-1; the match to TRBD1 covers 7 bases. The V and J ends lost 5 bases and 1 base, in that order; junction bases with no gene match: 25. CDR3 length: 21 amino acids. Germline V gene data show CDR1 as SGHVT and CDR2 as SQSDAQ. The CDR3 loop reads CASSPGPTYLPGGRGNTEAFF. In DNA, the CDR3 is TGTGCCAGCAGCCCCGGGCCTACCTACCTTCCAGGGGGTCGCGGGAACACTGAAGCTTTCTTT.

This clonotype was counted between two and nine times. The chain joins TRBV7-8 to TRBJ2-7; D gene uncertain. CDR3 length: 14 amino acids. Trimming cost V 5 bases and J 1 base, with 12 bases left between them. Germline V gene sequence: CDR1 SGHVS, CDR2 FQNEAQ. For the CDR3, the DNA is TGTGCCAGCAGCCAAGTGGTCTATTCCTACGAGCAGTACTTC. Its protein is CASSQVVYSYEQYF.

The chain uses TRBV7-3 and TRBJ1-3, with D perhaps TRBD1 (5 bases). Germline CDR1 SGHTA, CDR2 FQGTGA. This CDR3 is 13 amino acids long. V lost 5 bases to trimming and J lost 8 bases, with 13 bases between them. CDR3 sequence reads: CASSRTTGHTIYF. The DNA for the CDR3 is TGTGCCAGCAGCAGGACTACGGGACACACCATATATTTT.